The T cell receptor beta chain under discussion was sequenced for a study of chemoradiotherapy in HPV16-positive cancers. Study summary: Candidate HPV-specific clones and shared TCR motifs came from two HPV16-positive patients.

Samples were taken several times over chemoradiotherapy. The germline V gene encodes CDR1 SEHNR and CDR2 FQNEAQ (reference sequence). The CDR3 runs 16 residues. J was trimmed by 7 bases and V by 5 bases; bases with no gene match: 11. The table came from immunoSEQ multiplex PCR; TCRdb's copy has only in-frame clones and leaves some out. Here the sample spans 7,500 to 10,000 clones, approximately 72% being singletons. Sequenced material: tumor tissue, taken from a patient who underwent chemoradiotherapy. The sequence was obtained from a human donor with HPV-associated anogenital cancer. The chain links TRBV7-9 to TRBJ2-1; 10 bases map to TRBD2. CDR3 sequence (DNA): TGTGCCAGCAGCGTCCCCGCGGGACTAGCGATAAATGAGCAGTTCTTC. Translated: CASSVPAGLAINEQFF.